Reported below is one T cell receptor beta chain. This specimen comes from a study of shared clonotypes between healthy human individuals. Some clones are missing from TCRdb's copy, which holds only in-frame ones; the method was immunoSEQ multiplex PCR. The sample has approximately 2,000,000 clones; 93% are singletons. The naive CD8 subset, CD45RO-negative cells positively selected for CCR7, excluded terminally differentiated effector memory CD45RA+ cells. This TCR was recovered from a man aged 18 to 35 in good health. Some clones in this sample may be carry-over from other donors' samples. Source material: naive CD8+ T cells from PBMCs.

DNA for the CDR3: TGTGCCAGTAGTACCTACGGGCCTGCGTACGAGCAGTACTTC. It is translated as CASSTYGPAYEQYF. J is TRBJ2-7 and V is TRBV19; D remains unclear. The CDR3 totals 14 residues. Germline V gene lookup returns CDR1 LNHDA and CDR2 SQIVND (reference sequence). V dropped 4 bases and J dropped 4 bases, with 14 bases sitting between them.